These 7 T cell receptor beta chains came from one sample sequenced in a study of glioma-infiltrating T cells after dendritic cell vaccination. Time point noted: after dendritic cell vaccination, including at tumor progression/relapse. Sequenced by immunoSEQ multiplex PCR; TCRdb stores in-frame clones only, minus some. The table lists around 60,000 clones, roughly 84% of them singletons. Material: blood, obtained after dendritic cell vaccination. These receptor sequences come from a human donor with glioblastoma.

V is TRBV19 and J is TRBJ2-1; 10 bases agree with TRBD1. Germline CDR1 LNHDA, CDR2 SQIVND (reference sequence). The CDR3 is 16 residues long. V lost 6 bases to trimming and J lost 10 bases; unmatched junction nucleotides: 15. CDR3 DNA sequence: TGTGCCAGTAGCCTATACCGGGACAGGGGTATTGGCGAGCAGTTCTTC. Translating gives CASSLYRDRGIGEQFF. The full variable domain, in which reference TRBV19 and TRBJ2-1 provide the parts outside the CDR3, is DGGITQSPKYLFRKEGQNVTLSCEQNLNHDAMYWYRQDPGQGLRLIYYSQIVNDFQKGDIAEGYSVSREKKESFPLTVTSAQKNPTAFYLCASSLYRDRGIGEQFFGPGTRLTVL.

This sequence joins TRBV6-4 and TRBJ2-3, with 11 bases fitting TRBD2. Unmatched junction bases numbered 2, after V lost 4 bases and J lost 2 bases. The CDR3 has 15 residues. Germline V CDR1 and CDR2: MRHNA, SNTAGT. The CDR3 region has the DNA TGTGCCAGCAGTGTTAGCGGGGGGGCCACAGATACGCAGTATTTT. Its translation: CASSVSGGATDTQYF.

The J gene is TRBJ1-6, the V gene TRBV5-4; no clear D gene. The V and J ends lost 3 bases and 12 bases respectively, with 19 bases between them. The V gene's germline CDR1 is SGHNT and CDR2 YYREEE (reference sequence). This CDR3 spans 15 amino acids. CDR3 in amino acids: CASSSTTEPAKPLHF. The CDR3 DNA is TGTGCCAGCAGCTCTACAACAGAGCCCGCTAAACCCCTCCACTTT. The full variable domain, with the rest looked up from reference TRBV5-4 and TRBJ1-6, is ETGVTQSPTHLIKTRGQQVTLRCSSQSGHNTVSWYQQALGQGPQFIFQYYREEENGRGNFPPRFSGLQFPNYSSELNVNALELDDSALYLCASSSTTEPAKPLHFGNGTRLTVT.

This chain connects TRBV4-2 to TRBJ2-5; perhaps TRBD1 as D (6 bases). V was shortened by 1 base and J by 4 bases, with 7 bases between the two germline ends. Germline loops: CDR1 LGHNA, CDR2 YNFKEQ. The CDR3 length is 13 residues. The CDR3 DNA reads as TGTGCCAGCAGCCAAGGCAGGGGAGAGACCCAGTACTTC. Translating it yields CASSQGRGETQYF.

J is TRBJ2-7 and V is TRBV7-9; tentative D call: TRBD1 (6 bases). The CDR3 totals 12 residues. V lost 5 bases and J lost 6, with 11 bases in between. From germline, CDR1 is SEHNR and CDR2 FQNEAQ (reference sequence). The chain's CDR3 is CASSNRVSEQYF. For the CDR3, the DNA is TGTGCCAGCAGCAACAGGGTTAGCGAGCAGTACTTC.

This clone appeared a few times. The chain joins TRBV11-1 to TRBJ2-3; D gene uncertain. The V gene's germline CDR1 is SGHAT and CDR2 FQDESV (reference sequence). Trimming cost V 1 base and J 6 bases, with 14 bases left between them. The CDR3 extends over 15 amino acids. Here the CDR3 DNA reads TGTGCCAGCAGCTTAGTCTCTAGTGCCGCCGATACGCAGTATTTT. It encodes CASSLVSSAADTQYF. Together with reference TRBV11-1 and TRBJ2-3, the CDR3 gives the full variable domain: EAEVAQSPRYKITEKSQAVAFWCDPISGHATLYWYRQILGQGPELLVQFQDESVVDDSQLPKDRFSAERLKGVDSTLKIQPAELGDSAMYLCASSLVSSAADTQYFGPGTRLTVL.

This clone was observed a single time. The V and J genes are TRBV7-8 and TRBJ2-3; TRBD2 matches at 11 bases. The ends lost 5 bases at V and 5 bases at J; junction bases unmatched: 3. The CDR3 is 14 residues long. Looked up from germline, CDR1 is SGHVS and CDR2 is FQNEAQ. In nucleotides, the CDR3 is TGTGCCAGCAGCAAACTAGCGGGAGAAGATACGCAGTATTTT. This translates into CASSKLAGEDTQYF.